This T cell receptor (beta chain) was identified during a study of cytomegalovirus exposure and HLA in healthy donors. Overall study: The use of the same platform for the 130 or so validation repertoires and the 600 to 800 first-cohort repertoires was reported by a later analysis. Study results and limitations: While the bulk of TCR sequences proved rare, some public TCRs turned up in many donors. According to a subsequent analysis, TCR clusters identified in the first cohort showed a tendency to co-occur across the 120 validation repertoires. Researchers counted around 170 TCR beta chains as cytomegalovirus-associated.

The count of this clone is one. The antigen is not known. Profiling relied on immunoSEQ multiplex PCR, and the TCRdb table lists in-frame clones only, not all of them. The data contain some 150,000 clones, about 86% of them singletons. The junction had 5 bases not matched to a gene; V was cut back by 6 bases and J by 1 base. CDR1 is WSHSY, CDR2 SAAADI, per germline. The CDR3 loop spans 15 amino acids. Sequences were obtained from PBMCs. This clonotype was obtained from a human donor in good health. V is TRBV10-2 and J is TRBJ2-7; 11 nucleotides line up with TRBD2. The CDR3 DNA is TGCGCCAGCAGACTCACTAGCGGGAGTTCCTACGAGCAGTACTTC. Its protein product is CASRLTSGSSYEQYF.